The present TCR beta chain was sequenced within a study of cytomegalovirus exposure and HLA in healthy donors (dated by TCRdb to about 2017). Study-level background: In an earlier analysis of some 550 of the donors, 250 to 300 Gb of sequence data and about 110 million unique TCR beta sequences from approximately 180 million T cells were reported. Genome-wide SNP genotypes for about 60% of the roughly 700 donors were used in a later genetic analysis, which treated that subset as a discovery cohort. An earlier analysis of around 540 of the donors applied high-throughput TCR beta sequencing to assess whether each TCR beta V gene segment acted as functional or pseudogenic. Rather than using new phenotypic data, the later analysis identified candidate immune exposures from TCR beta sequences and from how often those sequences occurred across donors. Along with the roughly 610-subject first cohort, a separate validation cohort of more than 90 different subjects was used. Donor age, sex, ethnicity and CMV serostatus were compiled together with the repertoire data. Both class I and class II loci were covered by HLA typing, at four-digit resolution. A few DR-DQ haplotypes were treated as single units for association and clustering because of strong linkage in the cohort. Of the roughly 400 genotyped donors, around 81% fell in the genetic ancestry cluster associated with self-reported Caucasian donors. The study aimed to test whether cataloging public T cell receptors could reveal signatures of past pathogen exposure. The number of typed donors differed by locus: roughly 629-640 for A, B, C, DRB1 and DQB1; 522 for DQA1; 600 to 610 for DPA1; and about 470 for DPB1. Using immunosequencing, the study profiled T cell repertoires from around 670 subjects and related those repertoires to cytomegalovirus serostatus. Among over 350 genotyped donors of the cohort, an average of 235,054 unique TCR beta nucleotide sequences were sequenced per donor, around a sixth of them non-productive. Approximately 330 gigabases of sequencing data and around 85 million unique TCR sequences made up an early release that covered under 750 HLA-typed donors. Every repertoire in the discovery cohort had been generated on one and the same sequencing platform. A later analysis re-examined previously published TCR beta repertoires from about 700 donors and added high-resolution HLA genotyping to investigate patterns of TCR occurrence. To predict cytomegalovirus infection status, the study brought together high-throughput TCR immunosequencing, statistical association of individual TCRs with disease status, and machine learning.

Study-wide conclusions, independent of this receptor: Compared with equally common non-associated chains, HLA-associated TCR beta chains in a later analysis were more clonally expanded and had lower generation probabilities. A later analysis found that most CMV-associated TCR beta chains appeared HLA-restricted, with HLA associations seemingly driven largely by CMV exposure. Assigning TCR associations to individual alleles was difficult when HLA alleles, especially DR and DQ, strongly co-occurred. A later analysis reported that several top co-occurrence clusters appeared linked to parvovirus B19, influenza, CMV and Epstein-Barr virus. The classifier was reported to diagnose cytomegalovirus status with high specificity and sensitivity in both the original cohort and the validation cohort. In vitro tests confirmed that a few of the cytomegalovirus-associated TCR beta chains recognize cytomegalovirus antigens. Most TCR sequences were observed very rarely across donors, whereas some public TCRs were present in many individuals. Some IMGT-functional V segments, including TRBV6-2 and TRBV6-3, could not be told apart with the 87-base-pair reads, so those segments were excluded. Correlated functional status among segregating V segments might be attributable to linkage disequilibrium, but an unknown experimental factor could not be ruled out. At a false discovery rate of 0.05, a later analysis linked 16,951 TCR beta sequences to specific HLA alleles. The cohort was sequenced for TCR beta chains only, and without alpha or paired-chain data the features that could be detected were limited. A further reported finding was that TCR beta sequences accurately predicted the HLA-A and HLA-B alleles for most subjects in the first cohort. According to a later genetic analysis, donors in an Asian-associated ancestry cluster had fewer N-insertions in productive TCRs than the approximately 650-donor mean. The only immune exposure information available for the cohort was CMV serostatus. A group of highly shared sequence variants was considered likely to be a technical artifact of the sequencing pipeline. In an earlier analysis of about 540 of the donors, most TCR beta V segments were observed in productive rearrangements about 87% or about 30% of the time, broadly matching IMGT annotations. Over 15 rarely observed V segments, including chromosome 9 orphons, were excluded from the earlier analysis of several hundred of the donors because counts were too low. A later analysis found that TCR association rates varied across HLA loci, with DRB1 alleles showing the most associated TCRs and HLA-C alleles the fewest. In the study, 150 to 200 TCR beta chains were listed as associated with cytomegalovirus. Because HLA typing was unavailable for some donors at each locus, only the typed subset was used in association tests. Roughly uniform sequencing depth across donors was assumed in presence/absence analyses, although this assumption may not hold. It was suggested by the authors that the approach could potentially be generalized to other disease states and immunological phenotypes. An association between a missense DCLRE1C variant and V-gene and J-gene trimming of TCR beta chains was found in a later genetic analysis and replicated in an independent cohort.

Details on this clone: Its target antigen remains unknown. Within one base of it there is no much larger clone, and no base qualities were kept.

V lost 5 bases and J lost 3 bases; the stretch between them is 16 bases long. CDR1 LNHDA and CDR2 SQIVND were looked up in the germline V gene (reference sequence). The CDR3 goes from the cysteine to the phenylalanine over 15 residues. Only the CDR3 DNA stays, 45 bases, in frame from base 1. The cohort was made up of 500 to 850 healthy bone marrow donors. Cohort members were all nominally healthy when sampled, although unrecorded immune exposures were likely present. The donor tested CMV seronegative and was one of the 352 seronegative cohort members. Every donor gave a peripheral blood sample, and the peripheral blood mononuclear cells from that sample were used for TCR beta sequencing. The Qiagen DNeasy Blood Extraction Kit was used to extract genomic DNA from the blood cell samples. The protocol used for the library was the immunoSEQ multiplex PCR assay. The multiplex PCR relied on a mix of 60 forward primers for TCR Vbeta segments and 13 reverse primers for TCR Jbeta segments. Amplification of the CDR3 region of rearranged TCR beta genes was performed with a multiplex PCR assay on genomic DNA. The amplified TCR beta libraries were sequenced on the Illumina HiSeq System as 87-base-pair reads. The paper's processing steps were these. Across the roughly 700 repertoires, a later analysis counted 80 million or so unique TCR beta chains, some 11 million of which were shared by at least two donors. Raw reads were error-corrected and collapsed into unique sequences by a nearest-neighbor algorithm in which closely related sequences were merged to remove PCR and sequencing errors. Alignment of CDR3 sequences to IMGT reference sequences was used to assign V, D and J gene segments. For a sequence to be retained, a match of at least six nucleotides to both a V gene segment and a J gene segment was required. A rearrangement was called productive if the CDR3 had no stop codons and remained in frame with V and J, and every other rearrangement was called non-productive. CDR3 was defined by IMGT convention, running from the second conserved V-encoded cysteine to the conserved J-encoded phenylalanine. In an earlier analysis of 550 to 650 of the donors, sequences lacking an unambiguous match to a single V gene segment were excluded. An earlier analysis of several hundred of the donors called V segments functional above 56.7% productive rearrangements and segregating when the between-donor standard deviation exceeded 5%. A statistical classification framework was developed to diagnose cytomegalovirus status using the catalog of TCR beta chain sequences. In a later analysis, TCR nucleotide sequences were compared against IMGT/GENE-DB human TR gene sequences so that V and J genes could be assigned. In a later analysis, CDR3 sequences and most-parsimonious VDJ recombination scenarios were assigned using the TCRdist pipeline. In a later analysis, every TCR beta chain was defined by the combination of its CDR3 amino acid sequence and its V-gene family, and reads without a unique V-gene family were dropped. In a later analysis, some 600 highly shared, low-generation-probability nucleotide sequences were removed to address suspected cross-contamination and a sequencing artifact. A later analysis calculated a clonal expansion index for each public chain from normalized within-repertoire ranks of inferred template counts. In a later analysis, generation probabilities were computed using a VDJ recombination model fitted to out-of-frame rearrangements, and the results were checked against IGoR. Hypergeometric tests were used in a later analysis to score TCR-TCR, TCR-HLA and TCR-CMV co-occurrence, with a repertoire-size bias correction applied to the TCR pairs. A later analysis estimated false discovery rates by permuting HLA or CMV assignments 20 times. In a later analysis, co-occurring TCRs were grouped using DBSCAN, and TCRdist sequence similarity was added for clustering within HLA-allele-positive subsets. Co-occurrence clustering excluded repertoires with fewer than 30,000 or more than 120,000 public chains, plus five with anomalous nucleotide sharing. This is the immuneACCESS table as TCRdb keeps it, with only in-frame sequences that have V and J called. A part of the clones is gone; compared with another copy, unresolved V genes explain less than half, and the rest is unexplained. That table supplies the V and J calls and clone size; D and trimming were determined from the DNA. The table for this sample lists some 270,000 clones; about 90% of them were counted only once. The top ten hold 1.5% to 2% of the sample.

This TCR was recovered from a girl aged 2-10 years in good health and CMV-seronegative. The rearranged chain carries TRBV19 and TRBJ1-2; the D gene lacks a confident call. The sequencing input was PBMCs. The nucleotide sequence reads as follows: TGTGCCAGTAGTTTTCAGGCAGTAACGGACTATGGCTACACCTTC. Translation gives CASSFQAVTDYGYTF.